The rows below give T cell receptor beta chains drawn from one sample of a study of T cell responses to AZD1222 COVID-19 vaccine. Some clones are missing from TCRdb's copy, which holds only in-frame ones; the method was immunoSEQ multiplex PCR. The sample lists about 160,000 clones, approximately 94% occurring once. The material sequenced was peripheral blood, taken 28 days after the second AZD1222 dose. The receptor set was obtained from an adult who received the AZD1222 COVID-19 vaccine. CDR3s include the opening cysteine and the closing phenylalanine or tryptophan. Each record gives: J gene, CDR3 length, V gene, CDR3 protein.

J gene: TRBJ1-1; CDR3 length: 13; V gene: TRBV27; CDR3 protein: CASSLGGWTEAFF
J gene: TRBJ2-1; CDR3 length: 15; V gene: TRBV19; CDR3 protein: CASSPSGPNSGEQFF
J gene: TRBJ2-7; CDR3 length: 15; V gene: TRBV19; CDR3 protein: CASSIRLAGAYEQYF
J gene: TRBJ1-2; CDR3 length: 13; V gene: TRBV27; CDR3 protein: CASSLSAGSGYTF
J gene: TRBJ1-1; CDR3 length: 15; V gene: TRBV23-1; CDR3 protein: CASTPGPRGNTEAFF
J gene: TRBJ2-2; CDR3 length: 17; V gene: TRBV4-2; CDR3 protein: CASSSRLAGDESGELFF
J gene: TRBJ2-3; CDR3 length: 11; V gene: TRBV7-8; CDR3 protein: CASSSTDTQYF
J gene: TRBJ2-4; CDR3 length: 14; V gene: TRBV6-5; CDR3 protein: CASSMTPAKNIQYF
J gene: TRBJ1-1; CDR3 length: 13; V gene: TRBV5-8; CDR3 protein: CASGDSYNTEAFF
J gene: TRBJ1-1; CDR3 length: 14; V gene: TRBV12-5; CDR3 protein: CASGSTGSNTEAFF
J gene: TRBJ2-5; CDR3 length: 13; V gene: TRBV7-9; CDR3 protein: CASSLVPQETQYF
J gene: TRBJ1-2; CDR3 length: 14; V gene: TRBV6-6; CDR3 protein: CASSYYDRGQGYTF
J gene: TRBJ1-6; CDR3 length: 13; V gene: TRBV19; CDR3 protein: CASRDRVNSPLHF
J gene: TRBJ2-7; CDR3 length: 14; V gene: TRBV10-3; CDR3 protein: CAISALSLSGEQYF
J gene: TRBJ2-7; CDR3 length: 15; V gene: TRBV6-2/TRBV6-3; CDR3 protein: CASSLGTSGTYEQYF
J gene: TRBJ2-1; CDR3 length: 20; V gene: TRBV4-1; CDR3 protein: CASSHPRTSGRARGYNEQFF
J gene: TRBJ1-1; CDR3 length: 14; V gene: TRBV5-5; CDR3 protein: CASSSPQGNTEAFF
J gene: TRBJ1-6; CDR3 length: 15; V gene: TRBV7-2; CDR3 protein: CASGAGDRTYSPLHF
J gene: TRBJ2-1; CDR3 length: 14; V gene: TRBV6-5; CDR3 protein: CATTGTSDYNEQFF
J gene: TRBJ1-6; CDR3 length: 14; V gene: TRBV2; CDR3 protein: CASSGQGIGSPLHF
J gene: TRBJ2-1; CDR3 length: 13; V gene: TRBV5-1; CDR3 protein: CASSPAPENEQFF
J gene: TRBJ1-1; CDR3 length: 15; V gene: TRBV6-5; CDR3 protein: CASKGVDILNTEAFF
J gene: TRBJ2-2; CDR3 length: 16; V gene: TRBV21-1; CDR3 protein: CASSTNRLADTGELFF
J gene: TRBJ2-1; CDR3 length: 15; V gene: TRBV27; CDR3 protein: CASSLVVFPQNEQFF
J gene: TRBJ2-5; CDR3 length: 16; V gene: TRBV5-4; CDR3 protein: CASSFLAGGLQETQYF
J gene: TRBJ2-5; CDR3 length: 15; V gene: TRBV4-1; CDR3 protein: CASSQGGGRGETQYF
J gene: TRBJ2-7; CDR3 length: 14; V gene: TRBV6-5; CDR3 protein: CASGAGTGSYEQYF
J gene: TRBJ2-5; CDR3 length: 12; V gene: TRBV5-1; CDR3 protein: CASSLGDGPQYF
J gene: TRBJ2-3; CDR3 length: 12; V gene: TRBV7-2; CDR3 protein: CASSRPPGTQYF
J gene: TRBJ1-2; CDR3 length: 14; V gene: TRBV4-1; CDR3 protein: CASSQGQVTYGYTF
J gene: TRBJ2-1; CDR3 length: 15; V gene: TRBV9; CDR3 protein: CASSRGTGSYNEQFF
J gene: TRBJ2-7; CDR3 length: 12; V gene: TRBV5-4; CDR3 protein: CASSPGTSGADF
J gene: TRBJ2-3; CDR3 length: 15; V gene: TRBV6-6; CDR3 protein: CASIATDPSTDTQYF
J gene: TRBJ1-1; CDR3 length: 12; V gene: TRBV19; CDR3 protein: CASCLLGNEAFF
J gene: TRBJ2-3; CDR3 length: 14; V gene: TRBV6-4; CDR3 protein: CASAQTISTDTQYF
J gene: TRBJ2-7; CDR3 length: 16; V gene: TRBV28; CDR3 protein: CASSLSGQASSYEQYF
J gene: TRBJ2-7; CDR3 length: 15; V gene: TRBV5-1; CDR3 protein: CASSLDLAGVGEQYF